The sequence of this TCR beta chain was determined in a study of T cell clonality in common variable immunodeficiency. General study points: Fewer deletions and N-nucleotide insertions were reportedly seen in common variable immunodeficiency TCR beta sequences.

Germline V gene sequence: CDR1 SNHLY, CDR2 FYNNEI. V lost 6 bases and J 9 bases, leaving 18 bases between the germline ends. The CDR3 covers 15 residues. This clone has ten or more counts. No antigen is known for it. The read is 3 residues too short to cover the CDR3 end, so that end is filled in from the germline J gene. Some clones are missing from TCRdb's copy, which holds only in-frame ones; the method was immunoSEQ multiplex PCR. The sample shows some 30,000 clones, none of them appearing just once. Source material: peripheral blood mononuclear cells. This chain links TRBV2 with TRBJ1-6; D remains unclear. This receptor was taken from a person aged 18 to 75 in good health. The sequenced CDR3 bases are TGTGCCAGCAGCAGGTCCGGGGTTCGGGGTTCACCC. Its translation: CASSRSGVRGSP. The full-length CDR3 reads as CASSRSGVRGSPLHF.